This T cell receptor beta chain originates from a study of T-cell memory formation after mild COVID-19. Study background: Each donor largely had its own TCR clusters. Study outcomes and limitations: There was no confirmation that second-wave clones peaking on day 37 were SARS-CoV-2 specific.

Details on this clonotype: Its specificity is unknown.

MiXCR was run by TCRdb on the 5' RACE reads, yielding one entry per CDR3 protein. The table has hundreds of thousands of distinct CDR3 sequences, roughly 18% seen once. Trimming removed 4 bases from V and 2 bases from J; junction bases left unmatched: 8. The CDR3 sequence is 17 residues long. Germline CDR1 is SGHRS and CDR2 is YFSETQ. The sequenced material came from PBMCs or a T cell subset sorted from them (not recorded which). The chain employs TRBV5-1 and TRBJ1-3; TRBD1 aligns across 11 bases. This clonotype was sampled from an adult woman who had mild COVID-19 (a few samples of this study predate the infection). Cell type and time point are not known. The CDR3 is CASSTDGGQGAGNTIYF. As DNA, the CDR3 is TGCGCCAGCAGCACCGACGGGGGACAGGGGGCTGGAAACACCATATATTTT.